This TCR beta chain was identified during a study of shared clonotypes between healthy human individuals. Findings of the study overall: Expectations were that clonotype sharing among donors would be affected by sequencing depth.

From germline, CDR1 is SGHTA and CDR2 FQGNSA. Trimming at V came to 5 bases and at J to 2 bases, leaving 4 bases not matched to a gene. The CDR3 contains 15 residues. This clone was seen a few times. Its antigen is still unknown. Here immunoSEQ multiplex PCR was the method, and the copy in TCRdb shows in-frame clones only, minus some. This sample carries over a million clones, about 84% of them seen once, and the ten largest clones take 0.5% to 0.6%. Sample: memory CD4+ T cells from PBMCs. Documented subset: CD45RA-negative fraction. The rearrangement joins TRBV7-2 to TRBJ2-1; 9 nucleotides align to TRBD1. The TCR was taken from a young man in good health. Some clones in this sample may be carry-over from other donors' samples. CDR3 bases: TGTGCCAGCAGCATCCGACAGGGGGCCTACAATGAGCAGTTCTTC. Its translation is CASSIRQGAYNEQFF.